This T cell receptor (beta chain) was documented in a study of T-cell reconstitution after alpha-beta-depleted transplantation in children. Findings of the study overall: Where some patients showed high TCRbeta diversity at day 60, it came from recipient T cells and thymic progenitors that had survived. Newly made T cells mostly supplied T-cell counts and diversity one year after transplant.

This clonotype was observed at least ten times. Its target is not known. Unique molecular identifiers were incorporated into the prepared TCRbeta library. MiXCR, applied by TCRdb to the PCR reads, yields one record per CDR3 protein. The table lists about 440,000 distinct CDR3 sequences, roughly two fifths of them singletons. The CDR3 covers 10 residues. Trimming removed 2 bases at V and 9 bases at J, with 4 bases between. The gene calls are TRBV12-3 or TRBV12-4 and TRBJ1-1; D not resolved. Sequenced material: PBMCs, taken before TCRalphabeta/CD19-depleted stem cell transplant. The source is a girl aged 2-10 years with aplastic anemia, due to receive a stem cell transplant. CDR3 residues: CASSLYQAFF. The CDR3 DNA reads as TGTGCCAGCAGTTTATATCAAGCTTTCTTT.